This TCR beta chain was documented in a study of OX40 agonist ivuxolimab in advanced cancers. The protocol was immunoSEQ multiplex PCR, while the TCRdb copy is restricted to in-frame clones and leaves out a portion. The sample holds under 95,000 clones, about 85% seen once. V shed 4 bases, J shed 7 bases, and the junction held 7 bases outside the gene matches. From germline, CDR1 is MNHNS and CDR2 SASEGT. The CDR3 spans 15 residues. The genes are TRBV6-1 and TRBJ2-1, with 10 bases aligning to TRBD2. Sequencing used CD4+ or CD8+ T cells sorted from blood, obtained in a trial of the OX40 agonist ivuxolimab. The sequence was collected from an adult with an advanced solid tumor such as melanoma, head and neck, liver or kidney cancer. CDR3 protein: CASSVGTSVRNEQFF. The CDR3 region has the DNA TGTGCCAGCAGTGTCGGGACTAGCGTGAGAAATGAGCAGTTCTTC.